The 29 T cell receptor beta chains below were found in one sample sequenced in a study of tumor and adjacent non-tumor tissue in lung cancer. The library came from three nested PCR rounds adapted from ARM-PCR protocols. One entry per CDR3 protein, called by TCRdb with MiXCR from the multiplex PCR reads. The data show over 80,000 distinct CDR3 sequences, more than 75% seen once. RNA was extracted from bulk tissue without any cell sorting. Distant lung tissue was collected more than 3 cm away from the tumor edge. Sequenced sample: distant non-tumor lung tissue. The receptors stem from a woman aged 45-65 years with non-small cell lung cancer.

Points on this clonotype: Sequence at one end of the junction differs from germline and may be a read error. V usage is TRBV11-1 and J usage is TRBJ2-5; tentative D call: TRBD1 (6 bases). This CDR3 comprises 12 residues. Germline V CDR1 and CDR2: SGHAT, FQDESV (reference sequence). The CDR3 nucleotides are TGTGCCTGCAGCTCGAGGGCACAGGGCCACTACTTC. Translation gives CACSSRAQGHYF.

Concerning this clonotype itself: An end of the junction does not agree with germline; a read error may underlie this. The J gene is TRBJ1-2, the V gene TRBV11-1; D unresolved. The CDR3 contains 13 residues. From germline, CDR1 is SGHAT and CDR2 FQDESV (reference sequence). CDR3 amino acids: CASSPRRAWGYTF. DNA for the CDR3: TGTGCTAGCAGCCCAAGGCGAGCGTGGGGCTACACCTTC.

Comments on this clonotype: This may be a read error: a much more frequent sequence differs by one nucleotide. V gene TRBV2 combines with J gene TRBJ2-7; the D gene is possibly TRBD1 (5 bases). Germline V CDR1 and CDR2: SNHLY, FYNNEI. CDR3 length: 13 residues. In nucleotides, the CDR3 is TGTGCCAGCAGAATCCAGGGTTCCTACGATCAGTACTTC. This sequence encodes CASRIQGSYDQYF.

A remark on this clonotype: The final CDR3 position lacks the conserved phenylalanine or tryptophan, pointing to a likely read error. The CDR3 bases are TGTGCCAGCAGTTTAGAGGCGCATTCACCCCTCCACCTT. Residues: CASSLEAHSPLHL. This sequence joins TRBV11-2 and TRBJ1-6; D not certain. Per germline, CDR1 SGHAT and CDR2 FQNNGV. The CDR3 is made up of 13 amino acids.

Remarks on this clonotype: One end of the junction is discordant with germline, which a read error may explain. This chain connects TRBV12-5 to TRBJ2-1, with 9 bases identical to TRBD1. Germline CDR1 and CDR2: LGHNT and FRNRAP. The CDR3 contains 15 residues. Here the CDR3 reads CASGLPGQGVNDQFF. The CDR3 DNA is TGTGCTAGTGGTTTGCCGGGACAGGGCGTTAATGATCAGTTCTTC.

About this clonotype: The junction does not match germline at one end; this may be a read error. The chain uses TRBV6-2 or TRBV6-3 and TRBJ2-3, with D perhaps matching TRBD1 (6 bases). Germline V gene sequence: CDR1 MNHEY, CDR2 SVGEGT. The CDR3 runs 14 residues. CDR3: CASSLDSEADTQYF. In nucleotides, the CDR3 is TGTGCCAGCAGCTTGGACAGTGAAGCAGATACACAGTATTTT.

Turning to this clonotype: A junction end diverges from the germline sequence, so it may reflect a read error. The chain combines TRBV6-6 with TRBJ2-1, with D possibly being TRBD2 (6 bases). The CDR3 is 14 residues long. Germline CDR1 is MNHNY and CDR2 is SVGAGI (reference sequence). The CDR3: CARSYTGDCNEQFF. The DNA for the CDR3 is TGTGCCAGAAGTTACACGGGAGACTGCAATGAGCAGTTCTTC.

Worth noting for this clonotype: A read error may account for a junction end that differs from germline. This chain joins TRBV6-5 and TRBJ1-2; D call uncertain. This CDR3 contains 13 residues. CDR1 is MNHEY and CDR2 is SVGAGI in the germline V gene. CDR3 sequence reads: CASWAETNYGYTF. CDR3 sequence (DNA): TGTGCCAGCTGGGCCGAGACAAACTATGGCTATACCTTC.

This rearrangement joins TRBV6-1 to TRBJ2-1; TRBD1 matches 7 bases. This CDR3 is 20 amino acids long. V lost 7 bases and J lost 7; bases outside the gene matches: 28. The germline CDR1 and CDR2 sequences are MNHNS and SASEGT. The DNA for the CDR3 is TGTGCCAGCATACTTTGGGGGATTGGACAGGTGGCCCGACACGATAATGAGCAGTTCTTC. It is translated as CASILWGIGQVARHDNEQFF.

For this clonotype: A junction end diverges from the germline sequence, so it may reflect a read error. This sequence joins TRBV6-6 and TRBJ2-3; 7 bases line up with TRBD2. Germline CDR1 reads MNHNY; CDR2 reads SVGAGI (reference sequence). This CDR3 region has 14 residues. CDR3 nucleotide sequence: TGTGCCAGCACCCTGGGAGGGCCGATAGATACGCAGCATTTC. Translating it yields CASTLGGPIDTQHF.

This clonotype has just one count. V is TRBV12-3 or TRBV12-4 and J is TRBJ2-7; tentative D call: TRBD2 (6 bases). There are 12 residues in the CDR3. With 6 bases removed from V and 9 bases from J, the gap between germline ends came to 15 bases. CDR3 loop: CASSKRENLQYF. Here the CDR3 DNA reads TGTGCCAGCAGCAAACGGGAGAACTTGCAGTACTTC.

This sequence joins TRBV29-1 and TRBJ2-7; D is unclear. Germline CDR1 is SQVTM and CDR2 is ANQGSEA. This CDR3 is built from 13 residues. Trimming stripped 5 bases from V and 10 bases from J, with 21 bases between. CDR3 bases: TGCAGCGTTCTGGCAGTTCCCACCTACAACCAGTACTTC. This translates into CSVLAVPTYNQYF.

This clonotype was found a few times. The V and J genes are TRBV7-9 and TRBJ2-3; 7 bases are a match to TRBD1. Germline-derived CDR1 and CDR2 are SEHNR and FQNEAQ (reference sequence). J was trimmed by 2 bases and V by 1 base; bases with no gene match: 3. CDR3 size: 15 residues. This CDR3 is CASSLGTGDTDTQYF. CDR3 nucleotides: TGTGCCAGCAGCTTAGGGACAGGAGACACAGATACGCAGTATTTT.

Only a few counts were recorded for this clonotype. Being one base from a much bigger clone, this may be a read error. V is TRBV28 and J is TRBJ2-7, with D possibly being TRBD2 (6 bases). The CDR3 is made up of 17 amino acids. Germline lookup yields CDR1 MDHEN and CDR2 SYDVKM. In DNA, the CDR3 is TGTACCAGCAGTTTATGGAAAGGGGCCCCGGGAGTCTACGAGCAGTACTTC. This encodes CTSSLWKGAPGVYEQYF.

This clonotype was observed many times. A much larger clone differs by one base, so this may be a read error. As the CDR3 is not closed by the conserved phenylalanine or tryptophan, this likely results from a read error. This rearrangement joins TRBV29-1 to TRBJ1-1; 12 bases are shared with TRBD1. The germline CDR1 and CDR2 sequences are SQVTM and ANQGSEA. Trimming took 6 bases from V and 4 from J; bases not matched to a gene: 6. This CDR3 region has 14 residues. The CDR3 DNA reads as TGCAGCGTCTCGGGACAGGGGGCCCCCACTGAAGCTTTCTCT. Protein product: CSVSGQGAPTEAFS.

This chain connects TRBV18 to TRBJ2-2; a possible D gene is TRBD1 (5 bases). In germline, CDR1 is KGHSH, CDR2 LQKENI. The CDR3 spans 14 residues. V lost 6 bases and J lost 1, with 9 bases in between. The CDR3 DNA reads TGTGCCAGCTCGCCCGACAGGAACACCGGGGAGCTGTTTTTT. It yields the protein CASSPDRNTGELFF.

A note on this clonotype: It is likely a read error, because the conserved phenylalanine at the end of the CDR3 is missing. The rearrangement uses TRBV6-6 and TRBJ2-5, with 16 nucleotides matching TRBD2. Germline V gene lookup returns CDR1 MNHNY and CDR2 SVGAGI (reference sequence). The CDR3 has 17 residues. The CDR3 is CDSNPPGLAGGPETQYL. CDR3 coding DNA: TGTGACAGCAACCCCCCGGGACTAGCGGGAGGGCCGGAAACCCAGTACTTA.

Notes on this clonotype: Likely a read error: the CDR3 ends without its conserved phenylalanine or tryptophan. The CDR3 nucleotides are TGTGCCAGCAGCCTGGACAGGGGGAATTCACCCCTCCACTAT. Protein sequence: CASSLDRGNSPLHY. The gene calls are TRBV5-4 and TRBJ1-6; 10 bases are a match to TRBD1. CDR1 and CDR2 (germline): SGHNT, YYREEE (reference sequence). The V gene end was trimmed by 4 bases and the J gene end by 7 bases; junction bases not matched to a gene: 2. The CDR3 has 14 amino acids.

Turning to this clonotype: This may be a read error, as it is one base from a much larger clone. The rearrangement joins TRBV28 to TRBJ1-2; a weak D match, TRBD1 (6 bases). V was clipped by 3 bases and J by 2 bases, with 10 bases between them. Germline lookup yields CDR1 MDHEN and CDR2 SYDVKM. The CDR3 loop spans 14 amino acids. DNA for the CDR3: TGTGCCAGCAGTTTGGACGGACAGAACTATGGCTACACCTTC. It translates to CASSLDGQNYGYTF.

A note on this clonotype: A much more abundant neighbour one base away suggests this may be a read error. This chain links TRBV29-1 with TRBJ2-3; weak D call: TRBD1 (5 bases). Germline CDR1 is SQVTM and CDR2 is ANQGSEA. The CDR3 extends over 14 amino acids. DNA of the CDR3: TGCAGCATTGATGAGACAGATTTCACAGATACGCAGTATTTT. Its translation is CSIDETDFTDTQYF.

This clonotype has more than one count but fewer than ten. A much bigger clone sits one base away, suggesting this may be a read error. V and J are TRBV24-1 and TRBJ2-3; D is unclear. The germline CDR1 and CDR2 sequences are KGHDR and SFDVKD. The CDR3 covers 16 residues. The CDR3 sequence is CTTSDKGVPPEDTQYF. The CDR3, as DNA: TGTACCACCAGTGATAAAGGCGTTCCCCCCGAGGATACGCAGTATTTT.

This clonotype has only a few counts. A single base separates this from a much larger clone, so it may be a read error. The chain couples TRBV7-3 to TRBJ2-5, with a weak D call TRBD2 (6 bases). This CDR3 spans 15 amino acids. Germline assignment: CDR1 SGHTA and CDR2 FQGTGA. CDR3 loop: CANSLMGGEQETQYF. Here the CDR3 DNA reads TGTGCCAACAGCTTAATGGGCGGGGAACAAGAGACCCAGTACTTC. The full variable domain, its missing parts supplied by reference TRBV7-3 and TRBJ2-5, is GAGVSQTPSNKVTEKGKYVELRCDPISGHTALYWYRQSLGQGPEFLIYFQGTGAADDSGLPNDRFFAVRPEGSVSTLKIQRTERGDSAVYLCANSLMGGEQETQYFGPGTRLLVL.

Points on this clonotype: An end of the junction does not agree with germline; a read error may underlie this. V and J are TRBV6-6 and TRBJ2-1, with D uncertain. Germline assignment: CDR1 MNHNY and CDR2 SVGAGI (reference sequence). The CDR3 spans 14 residues. The CDR3 loop reads CASTPRHLFNEQLF. CDR3 coding DNA: TGTGCCAGCACCCCTCGACATCTTTTCAATGAGCAGTTATTC.

With regard to this clonotype: Since the CDR3 does not end with the conserved phenylalanine or tryptophan, this likely comes from a read error. The rearrangement links TRBV6-1 to TRBJ1-4, with no clear D. V lost 3 bases and J 5 bases, leaving 13 bases between the germline ends. This CDR3 region has 15 residues. Germline V gene data show CDR1 as MNHNS and CDR2 as SASEGT. CDR3 loop: CASSDMDGGNEKLFL. The CDR3 DNA follows: TGTGCCAGCAGTGATATGGACGGCGGGAATGAAAAACTGTTTCTT.

A note on this clonotype: The junction departs from the called germline gene at one end, perhaps through a read error. V and J are TRBV4-2 and TRBJ1-2, with 7 bases aligning to TRBD1. CDR1 is LGHNA and CDR2 is YNFKEQ in the germline V gene. The CDR3 sequence is 13 residues long. CDR3 in amino acids: CASSSQGINGYAF. The CDR3 DNA sequence: TGTGCCAGCAGCTCACAGGGGATCAATGGCTACGCCTTC.

This clonotype was seen only once. One end of the junction fails to match germline, which may point to a read error. The J gene is TRBJ2-7, the V gene TRBV19; D gene ambiguous. Germline loops: CDR1 LNHDA, CDR2 SQIVND (reference sequence). CDR3 length: 11 amino acids. In DNA form, the CDR3 reads TGTGCCAGTAGTACTCGAAACGGGCAGTACTTT. This encodes CASSTRNGQYF.

The J gene is TRBJ2-4, the V gene TRBV10-3; D gene uncertain. CDR3 length equals 19 residues. Germline V gene lookup returns CDR1 ENHRY and CDR2 SYGVKD. V was trimmed by 6 bases and J by 1 base, leaving 25 bases between them. CDR3 in amino acids: CAIRIRWPPVHMAKNIQYF. The CDR3 DNA follows: TGTGCCATCAGAATCCGATGGCCCCCTGTACATATGGCCAAAAACATTCAGTACTTC.

Turning to this clonotype: Its ends do not fully match the called genes, so a read error is possible. The chain carries TRBV29-1 and TRBJ2-5; possibly TRBD2 for D (6 bases). The length of the CDR3 is 12 residues. Germline V gene lookup returns CDR1 SQVTM and CDR2 ANQGSEA. CDR3 region: CNGGRTGETQYF. The CDR3 nucleotides read TGCAACGGGGGTAGAACCGGGGAGACACAGTACTTC.

The chain employs TRBV29-1 and TRBJ2-5, with a weak D call TRBD2 (6 bases). Per germline, CDR1 SQVTM and CDR2 ANQGSEA. This CDR3 is built from 12 residues. Trimming took off 7 bases at V and 9 bases at J, with 18 bases between the two ends. This CDR3 is CSGGRTRESQYF. CDR3 in DNA: TGCAGCGGGGGTAGAACCCGGGAGTCCCAGTACTTC.